The rows below give T cell receptor beta chains drawn from one sample of a study of shared T cell receptors in the human thymus. Repertoires were generated with immunoSEQ multiplex PCR, while TCRdb's copy carries only in-frame clones and drops some. Seen here are approximately 490,000 clones, 75% to 85% observed once, and the top ten hold more than 0.01%. The sample was also reused in another study, on human thymus T cells.

Sequencing input: thymocytes. These receptors all come from a boy younger than two with a congenital heart defect. Both conserved end residues are part of each CDR3. A D gene is named only where the DNA matches it firmly. Expanded clones get a size class; other rows say once, few or many, or leave the size out.

>.|TRBJ2-1|TRBD2|TRBV30
TGTGCCTGGAGTGTGGCTAGCGGGAGGTCCGACTCCTACAATGAGCAGTTCTTC
CAWSVASGRSDSYNEQFF
>.|TRBJ2-7|.|TRBV7-8
TGTGCCAGCAGCTTAGCGAAGAGGGAGATTTTCTACGAGCAGTACTTC
CASSLAKREIFYEQYF
>.|TRBJ2-1|TRBD2|TRBV4-3
TGCGCCAGTAGCACCCTCCGGCGGGAGCAGGGTGAGCAGTTCTTC
CASSTLRREQGEQFF
>.|TRBJ2-2|.|TRBV6-5
TGTGCCAGCAGTTACCTCCCTAGGGGAACCGGGGAGCTGTTTTTT
CASSYLPRGTGELFF
>few|TRBJ2-7|TRBD2|TRBV28
TGTGCCAGCAGGGGAGGGACTAGCGGGAAAAGAAACGAGCAGTACTTC
CASRGGTSGKRNEQYF
>.|TRBJ2-7|.|TRBV6-5
TGTGCCAGCAGGTCCGACAGAAGATTCTCCTACGAGCAGTACTTC
CASRSDRRFSYEQYF
>.|TRBJ2-7|.|TRBV14
TGTGCCAGCAGCCAAGATCACCCGGCTAGCAGATACGAGCAGTACTTC
CASSQDHPASRYEQYF
>.|TRBJ2-5|TRBD1|TRBV7-6
TGTGCCAGCAGCTTAGTCGCGGGACAGGGGGCCGGGGAGACCCAGTACTTC
CASSLVAGQGAGETQYF
>.|TRBJ1-5|TRBD1|TRBV19
TGTGCCAGTAGTCTTAGACAGGGGTTTCAGCCCCAGCATTTT
CASSLRQGFQPQHF
>.|TRBJ1-5|.|TRBV4-1
TGCGCCAGCAGCCAAGGGACTTCCCGGGAAGTTGGCAATCAGCCCCAGCATTTT
CASSQGTSREVGNQPQHF
>.|TRBJ2-7|.|TRBV27
TGTGCCAGCAGGCAGATCCTAGCGCATAGCTCCTACGAGCAGTACTTC
CASRQILAHSSYEQYF
>once|TRBJ2-7|TRBD2|TRBV2
TGTGCCACTAGCGGGAGGGCCCGAGTCCCCCCCCAGTACTTC
CATSGRARVPPQYF
>.|TRBJ2-7|TRBD2|TRBV4-1
TGCGCCAGCAGCCAATTAACTAGCGGTGCCTACGAGCAGTACTTC
CASSQLTSGAYEQYF
>.|TRBJ2-7|.|TRBV6-5
TGTGCCAGCAGTGTCGACAGGATCTACGAGCAGTACTTC
CASSVDRIYEQYF
>.|TRBJ1-3|TRBD1|TRBV19
TGTGCCAGTAGTCTTCCGGGACAGGGATGGACTGGAAACACCATATATTTT
CASSLPGQGWTGNTIYF
>.|TRBJ2-7|.|TRBV6-1
TGTGCCAGCACCTCCCTCGGCGAGCAGTACTTC
CASTSLGEQYF
>few|TRBJ2-7|.|TRBV18
TGTGCCAGCTCAGCTTCCCCAGTGGCAGGGGTTCCCTACGAGCAGTACTTC
CASSASPVAGVPYEQYF
>few|TRBJ1-2|.|TRBV15
TGTGCCACCAGCGGGTCAGGACAGGGCTACACCTTC
CATSGSGQGYTF
>.|TRBJ2-2|TRBD2|TRBV7-2
TGTGCCAGCAGCTTAGGGGGAGTGATAGCGGGAGGGTACACCGGGGAGCTGTTTTTT
CASSLGGVIAGGYTGELFF
>.|TRBJ2-7|.|TRBV4-1
TGCGCCAGCAGCCAAGAGGCTAGGACCTACGAGCAGTACTTC
CASSQEARTYEQYF
>.|TRBJ2-1|TRBD2|TRBV4-1
TGCGCCAGCAGCCAAGGATGGTCGACTAGCGGGAGCTCCCTTTCCCCCTACAATGAGCAGTTCTTC
CASSQGWSTSGSSLSPYNEQFF
>.|TRBJ2-5|TRBD1|TRBV11-2
TGTGCCAGCAGCTTAGATCGGACAGGGGAGGAAGAGACCCAGTACTTC
CASSLDRTGEEETQYF
>.|TRBJ2-2|.|TRBV10-2
TGCGCCAGCAGTGATAGGGGGATTTGGACCGGGGAGCTGTTTTTT
CASSDRGIWTGELFF
>.|TRBJ2-1|.|TRBV27
TGTGCCAGCAGTTCCCAGTACAATGAGCAGTTCTTC
CASSSQYNEQFF
>.|TRBJ1-4|TRBD1|TRBV4-1
TGCGCCAGCAGCCCCTACCTGACAGGGCCGGGTGAAAAACTGTTTTTT
CASSPYLTGPGEKLFF
>.|TRBJ1-4|.|TRBV25-1
TGTGCCAGCAGTGGATTCGGGATCAGTGTAAAACTGTTTTTT
CASSGFGISVKLFF
>.|TRBJ1-1|.|TRBV2
TGTGCCAGCAGTGACTCCTTAAGCGAACTGGAAGCTTTCTTT
CASSDSLSELEAFF
>.|TRBJ2-7|.|TRBV25-1
TGTGCCAGCAGCTATTCAAAACCCGGGACACGTTACGAGCAGTACTTC
CASSYSKPGTRYEQYF
>few|TRBJ2-7|.|TRBV6-1
TGTGCCAGCAGTCCCTCCCTGGAGGGAACCTACGAGCAGTACTTC
CASSPSLEGTYEQYF
>.|TRBJ1-2|.|TRBV5-1
TGCGCCAGCAGCAGGGGGGGTGACGGCTACACCTTC
CASSRGGDGYTF
>.|TRBJ2-7|.|TRBV11-3
TGTGCCAGCAGCACCCCCCCCGGGACTGCCTACGAGCAGTACTTC
CASSTPPGTAYEQYF
>.|TRBJ2-7|.|TRBV28
TGTGCCAGCAGTTTGGCAGGGTTGGGCTACGAGCAGTACTTC
CASSLAGLGYEQYF
>.|TRBJ2-3|TRBD2|TRBV6-5
TGTGCCAGCAGATCAGGGACTAGCGGGAGTGCGCAGTATTTT
CASRSGTSGSAQYF
>.|TRBJ1-3|.|TRBV7-9
TGTGCCAGCAACAACAGGGACACTGGAAACACCATATATTTT
CASNNRDTGNTIYF
>.|TRBJ2-7|.|TRBV4-2
TGTGCCAGCAGCCAAGATTTCCGGGTCCCCTTGGGGCAGTACTTC
CASSQDFRVPLGQYF
>.|TRBJ1-4|TRBD1|TRBV30
TGTGCCTGGGGACCGGAAATTCCAGGGGGCGCGAGTGAAAAACTGTTTTTT
CAWGPEIPGGASEKLFF
>once|TRBJ2-7|TRBD1|TRBV7-9
TGTGCCAGCAGCCCCACAGGGGTGGCCTACGAGCAGTACTTC
CASSPTGVAYEQYF